The 29 T cell receptor beta chains below were found in one sample sequenced in a study of blood T cell repertoires in COVID-19. TCRdb keeps only in-frame clones here, not all; method: immunoSEQ multiplex PCR. The sample shows fewer than 40,000 clones, approximately 85% of them seen only once. Sequencing used peripheral blood. Receptors were obtained from a man aged 65 to 79 with acute or convalescent COVID-19.

This clone was seen a handful of times. The chain combines TRBV5-1 with TRBJ1-1, with D perhaps TRBD1 (5 bases). The germline V gene encodes CDR1 SGHRS and CDR2 YFSETQ. V was trimmed by 3 bases and J by 11 bases, leaving 17 bases between them. The length of the CDR3 is 13 residues. The CDR3 DNA sequence: TGCGCCAGCAGCTACTCAAGGGGATCCGAGGCTTTCTTT. It is translated as CASSYSRGSEAFF.

The V gene is TRBV9, the J gene TRBJ2-1; D is ambiguous. Germline values: CDR1 SGDLS, CDR2 YYNGEE. The ends were cut back, 0 bases at V and 7 bases at J, with 14 bases in the middle. The CDR3 is made up of 15 amino acids. CDR3 sequence: CASSVDGLEENEQFF. CDR3 DNA sequence: TGTGCCAGCAGCGTAGATGGTCTAGAGGAGAATGAGCAGTTCTTC.

The chain employs TRBV24-1 and TRBJ2-2, with TRBD2 identical over 11 bases. V was pared by 9 bases and J by 0 bases, with 8 bases of the junction left unmatched. The CDR3 extends over 17 amino acids. Germline V lookup: CDR1 KGHDR, CDR2 SFDVKD. CDR3 DNA sequence: TGTGCCACCGGGGGGGCTAGCGGGAGGTCGAACACCGGGGAGCTGTTTTTT. Translation gives CATGGASGRSNTGELFF.

Details on this clone: Other DNA variants within this sample encode the same CDR3. In DNA, the CDR3 is TGCGCCAGCAGCGCTGGGACAGGCGGGGAGACCCAGTACTTC. It is translated as CASSAGTGGETQYF. The V gene is TRBV5-1, the J gene TRBJ2-5; 8 positions match TRBD1. With 4 bases clipped from V and 5 bases from J, the junction kept 7 bases outside the gene matches. The CDR3 runs 14 residues. The germline V gene has CDR1 SGHRS and CDR2 YFSETQ.

The sample holds a few counts of this clone. The chain has TRBV6-2 or TRBV6-3 and TRBJ1-4; D not certain. Between the trimmed V and J ends, which lost 2 bases and 0 bases, there was a span of 7 bases. Germline V CDR1 and CDR2: MNHEY, SVGEGT. The CDR3 runs 15 residues. The CDR3 loop is CASSYVGTTNEKLFF. In nucleotides, the CDR3 is TGTGCCAGCAGTTACGTCGGGACAACTAATGAAAAACTGTTTTTT.

This chain connects TRBV5-1 to TRBJ2-3; the D is unclear. The V end lost 2 bases, the J end lost 0 bases, and 7 bases lay between the germline ends. Germline loops: CDR1 SGHRS, CDR2 YFSETQ. The CDR3 loop spans 14 amino acids. CDR3 sequence: CASSFGQSTDTQYF. CDR3 DNA: TGCGCCAGCAGCTTTGGTCAGAGCACAGATACGCAGTATTTT.

This clone was seen a handful of times. The genes are TRBV5-6 and TRBJ1-1, with D perhaps matching TRBD1 (5 bases). The CDR3 is 16 amino acids. Looked up from germline, CDR1 is SGHDT and CDR2 is YYEEEE. The V gene lost 0 bases and the J gene lost 1 base, with 13 bases spanning the gap. CDR3: CASSLAGGFWNTEAFF. As DNA, the CDR3 is TGTGCCAGCAGCTTGGCCGGGGGGTTCTGGAACACTGAAGCTTTCTTT.

This clone was counted a single time. V is TRBV6-6 and J is TRBJ1-2, with TRBD1 matching 7 bases. Trimming at V came to 5 bases and at J to 2 bases, leaving 14 bases not matched to a gene. This CDR3 spans 17 amino acids. Germline V CDR1 and CDR2: MNHNY, SVGAGI (reference sequence). The CDR3 sequence is CASSPAGQTPPNYGYTF. CDR3 coding DNA: TGTGCCAGCAGTCCCGCGGGACAGACTCCTCCGAACTATGGCTACACCTTC.

V gene TRBV15 combines with J gene TRBJ1-2; 7 nucleotides agree with TRBD1. The V gene's germline CDR1 is LNHNV and CDR2 YYDKDF (reference sequence). CDR3 length equals 11 residues. Trimming at V came to 5 bases and at J to 10 bases, leaving 4 bases not matched to a gene. This CDR3 is CATSDRVDYTF. As DNA, the CDR3 is TGTGCCACCAGCGACAGGGTCGACTACACCTTC.

The genes are TRBV6-5 and TRBJ1-2, with 9 bases lining up with TRBD1. V was pared by 5 bases and J by 7 bases, with 11 bases of the junction left unmatched. The CDR3 covers 15 residues. The V gene's germline CDR1 is MNHEY and CDR2 SVGAGI. CDR3 in DNA: TGTGCCAGCAGTCAATTGGGACAGGGCGCTGGTGGCTACACCTTC. Encoded protein: CASSQLGQGAGGYTF.

The gene calls are TRBV19 and TRBJ2-7, with 10 bases identical to TRBD1. V trimming: 5 bases; J trimming: 2 bases; junction bases outside the gene matches: 3. CDR1 is LNHDA, CDR2 SQIVND, per germline (reference sequence). This CDR3 spans 14 amino acids. The DNA of the CDR3 is TGTGCCAGTAGTGAGGGGACAGGGGCCTACGAGCAGTACTTC. This encodes CASSEGTGAYEQYF. The full variable domain, in which reference TRBV19 and TRBJ2-7 provide the parts outside the CDR3, is DGGITQSPKYLFRKEGQNVTLSCEQNLNHDAMYWYRQDPGQGLRLIYYSQIVNDFQKGDIAEGYSVSREKKESFPLTVTSAQKNPTAFYLCASSEGTGAYEQYFGPGTRLTVT.

The rearrangement joins TRBV5-1 to TRBJ2-7; D is possibly TRBD2 (5 bases). The V gene's germline CDR1 is SGHRS and CDR2 YFSETQ. The CDR3 totals 15 residues. V was pared by 0 bases and J by 0 bases, with 10 bases between. In DNA form, the CDR3 reads TGCGCCAGCAGCTTGGTGGAGGACGGCTCCTACGAGCAGTACTTC. Translating gives CASSLVEDGSYEQYF.

CDR3 in amino acids: CASSPGHPPGEQYF. The CDR3, as DNA: TGTGCCAGCTCACCGGGACACCCCCCTGGCGAGCAGTACTTC. The chain joins TRBV18 to TRBJ2-7, with a tentative D call TRBD1 (6 bases). Germline V gives CDR1 KGHSH, CDR2 LQKENI. V dropped 3 bases and J dropped 6 bases, with 15 bases sitting between them. The CDR3 loop spans 14 amino acids. Complete variable domain (other parts from reference TRBV18 and TRBJ2-7): NAGVMQNPRHLVRRRGQEARLRCSPMKGHSHVYWYRQLPEEGLKFMVYLQKENIIDESGMPKERFSAEFPKEGPSILRIQQVVRGDSAAYFCASSPGHPPGEQYFGPGTRLTVT.

This clone has more than one count but fewer than ten. The chain combines TRBV19 with TRBJ2-5; 9 nucleotides line up with TRBD1. V trimming: 6 bases; J trimming: 5 bases; junction bases outside the gene matches: 4. The CDR3 has 13 residues. Germline V CDR1 and CDR2: LNHDA, SQIVND (reference sequence). CDR3 coding DNA: TGTGCCAGTAGCCGTACAGGGGGCGAGACCCAGTACTTC. Translation gives CASSRTGGETQYF.

V usage is TRBV5-8 and J usage is TRBJ2-4, with 9 bases identical to TRBD1. CDR3 length: 16 residues. Germline V lookup: CDR1 SGHTS, CDR2 YDEGEE. After removal of 0 bases from V and 5 bases from J, the junction contained 6 bases not matched to a gene. The CDR3 reads CASSLDQRDRENIQYF. The CDR3 region has the DNA TGTGCCAGCAGCTTGGACCAGCGGGACAGGGAAAACATTCAGTACTTC. The complete variable domain, with remaining parts taken from reference TRBV5-8 and TRBJ2-4, reads EAGVTQSPTHLIKTRGQQATLRCSPISGHTSVYWYQQALGLGLQFLLWYDEGEERNRGNFPPRFSGRQFPNYSSELNVNALELEDSALYLCASSLDQRDRENIQYFGAGTRLSVL.

V usage is TRBV4-1 and J usage is TRBJ2-5, with 7 bases identical to TRBD1. J lost 0 bases, V lost 5 bases, and 6 bases had no gene match. Per the germline V gene, CDR1 is MGHRA and CDR2 is YSYEKL. The CDR3 spans 15 residues. The CDR3 region has the DNA TGCGCCAGCAGCTTCCGGACAGGCGACCAAGAGACCCAGTACTTC. Translation gives CASSFRTGDQETQYF.

In this sample, this clone turned up once. This rearrangement joins TRBV29-1 to TRBJ2-7; D not resolved. V lost 6 bases to trimming and J lost 4 bases, with 13 bases between them. Germline V gives CDR1 SQVTM, CDR2 ANQGSEA. The CDR3 sequence is 12 residues long. CDR3 sequence: CSVGPERYEQYF. The DNA of the CDR3 is TGCAGCGTAGGTCCCGAGAGGTACGAGCAGTACTTC.

The gene calls are TRBV4-1 and TRBJ1-1, with 10 bases identical to TRBD1. Germline V lookup: CDR1 MGHRA, CDR2 YSYEKL. V shed 3 bases and J 0 bases; nucleotides not matched to a gene: 1. This CDR3 has 15 amino acids. The CDR3 DNA is TGCGCCAGCAGCCAGGGACAGGGGATGAACACTGAAGCTTTCTTT. It yields the protein CASSQGQGMNTEAFF.

The chain couples TRBV5-8 to TRBJ2-5; 7 nucleotides line up with TRBD1. The J segment lost 8 bases and the V segment lost 0 bases, leaving 4 bases of the junction unmatched. CDR1 and CDR2 (germline): SGHTS, YDEGEE. There are 13 residues in the CDR3. This CDR3 is CASSLVQGFTQYF. CDR3 nucleotide sequence: TGTGCCAGCAGCTTGGTACAGGGGTTTACCCAGTACTTC. Supplemented by reference TRBV5-8 and TRBJ2-5, the full variable domain reads EAGVTQSPTHLIKTRGQQATLRCSPISGHTSVYWYQQALGLGLQFLLWYDEGEERNRGNFPPRFSGRQFPNYSSELNVNALELEDSALYLCASSLVQGFTQYFGPGTRLLVL.

This clone appeared a single time. The CDR3 sequence is CASSRYTDTQYF. CDR3 nucleotides: TGTGCCAGCAGCCGCTACACAGATACGCAGTATTTT. The rearrangement uses TRBV11-2 and TRBJ2-3, with D unresolved. Per germline, CDR1 SGHAT and CDR2 FQNNGV. Trimming shortened V by 5 bases and J by 2 bases, and 5 bases separated the two germline ends. The CDR3 contains 12 residues.

The chain combines TRBV28 with TRBJ1-1, with D possibly TRBD1 on 5 matching bases. The CDR3 spans 15 residues. The germline V gene has CDR1 MDHEN and CDR2 SYDVKM. Trimming took 5 bases from V and 4 from J, leaving 17 bases between them. CDR3 coding DNA: TGTGCCAGCAGTAACATACCGGGGGGGATCACTGAAGCTTTCTTT. As protein: CASSNIPGGITEAFF.

The chain joins TRBV19 to TRBJ2-1; D unresolved. Between the trimmed V and J ends, which lost 2 bases and 4 bases, there was a span of 18 bases. The CDR3 sequence is 17 residues long. Germline CDR1 and CDR2: LNHDA and SQIVND (reference sequence). CDR3 nucleotide sequence: TGTGCCAGTAGTATAAGCGCCTTTGCGTCCCCTTACAATGAGCAGTTCTTC. It encodes CASSISAFASPYNEQFF.

J is TRBJ2-4 and V is TRBV5-5; 10 bases are shared with TRBD1. CDR1 is SGHKS, CDR2 YYEKEE, per germline (reference sequence). Trimming at V came to 4 bases and at J to 4 bases, leaving 2 bases not matched to a gene. This CDR3 has 14 residues. DNA for the CDR3: TGTGCCAGCAGCCGGGACAGGGGAAAAAACATTCAGTACTTC. Its protein product is CASSRDRGKNIQYF. The full variable domain, completed using reference TRBV5-5 and TRBJ2-4, is DAGVTQSPTHLIKTRGQQVTLRCSPISGHKSVSWYQQVLGQGPQFIFQYYEKEERGRGNFPDRFSARQFPNYSSELNVNALLLGDSALYLCASSRDRGKNIQYFGAGTRLSVL.

The chain recombines TRBV3-1 (or the pseudogene TRBV3-2) with TRBJ1-4; 7 nucleotides agree with TRBD1. The germline V gene has CDR1 LGHDT and CDR2 YNNKEL (reference sequence). CDR3 length: 15 amino acids. The V gene end was trimmed by 3 bases and the J gene end by 11 bases; junction bases not matched to a gene: 12. This chain's CDR3 is CASSHDRVPPGKLFF. The CDR3 DNA follows: TGTGCCAGCAGCCACGACAGGGTACCACCCGGGAAACTGTTTTTT.

The J gene is TRBJ2-1, the V gene TRBV5-1; 10 bases fit TRBD2. Germline V lookup: CDR1 SGHRS, CDR2 YFSETQ. Unmatched junction bases numbered 7, after V lost 0 bases and J lost 10 bases. The CDR3 length is 15 residues. The CDR3 region has the DNA TGCGCCAGCAGCTTGGCTACTAGCGGGACGATCGAGCAGTTCTTC. It specifies CASSLATSGTIEQFF.

This chain uses TRBV10-3 with TRBJ1-1; TRBD1 agrees at 8 bases. CDR1 is ENHRY and CDR2 is SYGVKD in the germline V gene. V was clipped by 4 bases and J by 8 bases; unmatched bases: 12. The CDR3 consists of 15 residues. The CDR3 loop is CAISANPGQGNEAFF. Written as DNA, the CDR3 is TGTGCCATCAGTGCTAATCCTGGACAGGGCAACGAAGCTTTCTTT.

This chain joins TRBV28 and TRBJ1-2; D gene ambiguous. The CDR3 has 12 residues. Trimming took off 10 bases at V and 8 bases at J, with 17 bases between the two ends. Looked up from germline, CDR1 is MDHEN and CDR2 is SYDVKM. The CDR3 DNA is TGTGCCATCTGGCGGGAGGCGAGCGGCTACACCTTC. Encoded protein: CAIWREASGYTF.

The chain couples TRBV18 to TRBJ1-5, with 9 nucleotides matching TRBD1. CDR3 length: 13 residues. V shed 3 bases and J 16 bases; nucleotides not matched to a gene: 10. Germline-derived CDR1 and CDR2 are KGHSH and LQKENI. Here the CDR3 DNA reads TGTGCCAGCTCACCCTATAGGGACAGGGATCAACATTTT. Protein: CASSPYRDRDQHF.

The chain couples TRBV5-1 to TRBJ2-3, with 15 bases fitting TRBD2. The CDR3 has 16 residues. V lost 3 bases to trimming and J lost 3 bases; unmatched junction nucleotides: 2. The germline CDR1 and CDR2 sequences are SGHRS and YFSETQ. The CDR3 is CASSSGTSGRTDTQYF. The CDR3 DNA is TGCGCCAGCAGCTCCGGGACTAGCGGGAGGACAGATACGCAGTATTTT.